This TCR beta chain emerged from a study of shared clonotypes between healthy human individuals. The data were produced by immunoSEQ multiplex PCR, yet TCRdb's version contains in-frame clones alone and is incomplete. The sample comprises 2,500,000 or so clones, around 93% of which are singletons, and 0.37% rests with the top ten. The germline V gene encodes CDR1 SGHKS and CDR2 YYEKEE (reference sequence). This CDR3 has 17 amino acids. Trimming shortened V by 4 bases and J by 5 bases, and 22 bases separated the two germline ends. The J gene is TRBJ1-5, the V gene TRBV5-5, with D possibly TRBD1 on 6 matching bases. Sequenced sample: naive CD4+ T cells from PBMCs. Subset meaning: CD45RA+ positively selected. The receptor was isolated from a man in his late teens or twenties in good health. Some clones in this sample may be carry-over from other donors' samples. The CDR3 is CASSRNLADRSDQPQHF. Written as DNA, the CDR3 is TGTGCCAGCAGCCGCAACCTCGCCGACAGGTCAGATCAGCCCCAGCATTTT.